Reported below is one T cell receptor beta chain. What it binds is unknown. This specimen comes from a study of OX40 agonist ivuxolimab in advanced cancers. As for the study in general: Ivuxolimab is an agonistic anti-OX40 (CD134) antibody, and patients were treated with it. Among those enrolled, mean age was about 63 years (range about 23 to 79) and approximately 80% were male. Study outcomes and limitations: Undetermined was the antigen specificity of the expanded peripheral T cells.

The J segment lost 4 bases and the V segment lost 3 bases, leaving 6 bases of the junction unmatched. The CDR3 consists of 14 residues. From germline, CDR1 is SGHVS and CDR2 FQNEAQ. Blood was sampled at baseline, cycle 4 day 1, and cycle 7 day 1. Here immunoSEQ multiplex PCR was the method, and the copy in TCRdb shows in-frame clones only, minus some. The repertoire holds around 30,000 clones, with about 73% as singletons. The chain carries TRBV7-8 and TRBJ2-7; TRBD1 matches 7 bases. The receptor was derived from an adult with an advanced solid tumor such as melanoma, head and neck, liver or kidney cancer. Here the sequenced sample was CD4+ or CD8+ T cells sorted from blood, taken in a trial of the OX40 agonist ivuxolimab. The CDR3 bases are TGTGCCAGCAGCTTGGGACAGAGCTTTTACGAGCAGTACGTC. Amino acid sequence: CASSLGQSFYEQYV.